A selection of T cell receptor beta chains follows, all from one sample in a study of beta chain features in type 1 diabetes. This table comes from immunoSEQ multiplex PCR, and its TCRdb copy is limited to in-frame clones, with some not included. The data contain about 170,000 clones, roughly 7.1% of them singletons. The sequenced sample was central memory CD4+ T cells from blood. These receptors were obtained from a woman in her thirties or forties with type 1 diabetes. CDR3s include the opening cysteine and the closing phenylalanine or tryptophan. D genes are given only for firm matches. Clone size is stated in some rows and not others, as once, few, many or a class when expanded.

d_gene	abundance	v_gene	j_gene	CDR3aa	CDR3nt
.	.	TRBV4-3	TRBJ2-5	CASSQAKGGLQETQYF	TGCGCCAGCAGCCAAGCGAAGGGAGGCCTTCAAGAGACCCAGTACTTC
TRBD2	.	TRBV11-2	TRBJ2-2	CASSPLAGRDTGELFF	TGTGCCAGCAGCCCGTTAGCGGGGCGGGACACCGGGGAGCTGTTTTTT
.	few	TRBV4-3	TRBJ1-2	CASSPNPGTPEWVGYTF	TGCGCCAGCAGCCCTAACCCAGGGACACCTGAGTGGGTCGGCTACACCTTC
.	few	TRBV15	TRBJ2-5	CATSREIRVRGETQYF	TGTGCCACCAGCAGAGAAATCCGGGTCCGGGGAGAGACCCAGTACTTC
.	few	TRBV4-3	TRBJ1-2	CASTPMTGPRGGYTF	TGCGCCAGCACCCCGATGACAGGCCCTAGGGGTGGCTACACCTTC
.	many	TRBV9	TRBJ1-1	CASSVRMNTEAFF	TGTGCCAGCAGCGTGCGGATGAACACTGAAGCTTTCTTT
TRBD2	few	TRBV9	TRBJ2-3	CASSKKLAGLADTQYF	TGTGCCAGCAGCAAGAAACTAGCGGGGCTCGCTGATACGCAGTATTTT
.	few	TRBV30	TRBJ2-6	CAWKVTGSGANVLTF	TGTGCCTGGAAGGTAACAGGGTCAGGGGCCAACGTCCTGACTTTC
.	few	TRBV5-1	TRBJ2-6	CASSSTVPSGANVLTF	TGCGCCAGCAGCTCGACAGTACCGTCTGGGGCCAACGTCCTGACTTTC
.	.	TRBV7-9	TRBJ2-7	CASSLERSLEKQYF	TGTGCCAGCAGCTTAGAAAGGAGCCTTGAAAAGCAGTACTTC
.	.	TRBV7-2	TRBJ2-2	CASSFSAGWDTGELFF	TGTGCCAGCAGCTTCTCGGCGGGATGGGACACCGGGGAGCTGTTTTTT
TRBD1	few	TRBV7-3	TRBJ1-4	CASTSTWTGEKLFF	TGTGCCAGCACCTCAACCTGGACAGGGGAAAAACTGTTTTTT
TRBD1	few	TRBV9	TRBJ2-3	CASSSHGTGGTDTQYF	TGTGCCAGCAGCTCACACGGGACAGGAGGAACAGATACGCAGTATTTT
TRBD1	.	TRBV5-6	TRBJ2-2	CASSFDRGRTGELFF	TGTGCCAGCAGCTTCGACAGGGGGCGCACCGGGGAGCTGTTTTTT
TRBD2	many	TRBV7-6	TRBJ2-1	CASSSREGATFF	TGTGCCAGCAGCTCCCGGGAGGGCGCGACGTTCTTC
.	few	TRBV30	TRBJ2-3	CAWSTSGDTQYF	TGTGCCTGGAGTACCTCCGGAGATACGCAGTATTTT
.	many	TRBV7-2	TRBJ1-1	CASSFYTVTNTEAFF	TGTGCCAGCAGCTTCTACACAGTTACGAACACTGAAGCTTTCTTT
.	few	TRBV10-3	TRBJ2-7	CAISLSGSSYEQYF	TGTGCCATCAGTCTCAGCGGAAGCTCCTACGAGCAGTACTTC
.	.	TRBV6-1	TRBJ2-1	CATRGTSRYEQFF	TGTGCCACCCGGGGTACATCGAGATACGAGCAGTTCTTC
.	many	TRBV9	TRBJ1-2	CASSVDTNYGYTF	TGTGCCAGCAGCGTAGATACTAACTATGGCTACACCTTC
.	.	TRBV27	TRBJ2-5	CASSRTLQETQYF	TGTGCCAGCAGTCGGACTCTCCAAGAGACCCAGTACTTC
TRBD1	few	TRBV4-3	TRBJ1-1	CASSLSTGVTEAFF	TGCGCCAGCAGCCTTTCTACAGGGGTCACTGAAGCTTTCTTT
.	.	TRBV5-1	TRBJ1-1	CASSFGGALNTEAFF	TGCGCCAGCAGCTTTGGTGGGGCCTTGAACACTGAAGCTTTCTTT
.	few	TRBV28	TRBJ2-7	CASSETGPYEQYF	TGTGCCAGCAGCGAAACAGGGCCCTACGAGCAGTACTTC
TRBD1	.	TRBV2	TRBJ2-7	CASTDRGVYEQYF	TGTGCCAGCACGGACAGGGGGGTCTACGAGCAGTACTTC
.	.	TRBV6-5	TRBJ1-1	CASSYSNVWAPTEAFF	TGTGCCAGCAGTTACTCGAATGTTTGGGCTCCCACTGAAGCTTTCTTT
TRBD1	few	TRBV6-6	TRBJ2-7	CASSYFRTGPYEQYF	TGTGCCAGCAGTTACTTTCGGACAGGGCCCTACGAGCAGTACTTC
.	.	TRBV6-6	TRBJ1-2	CASSYGGGNYGYTF	TGTGCCAGCAGTTACGGGGGGGGAAACTATGGCTACACCTTC
TRBD1	.	TRBV28	TRBJ1-1	CASSLGTGARVYMNTEAFF	TGTGCCAGCAGTTTAGGGACAGGGGCTAGGGTGTATATGAACACTGAAGCTTTCTTT
.	few	TRBV6-5	TRBJ1-2	CAIRREGTSIGYTF	TGTGCCATCAGGAGGGAGGGGACTTCTATCGGCTACACCTTC
TRBD1	few	TRBV28	TRBJ1-5	CASSSLQGEQPQHF	TGTGCCAGCAGTTCTCTACAGGGGGAACAGCCCCAGCATTTT
TRBD2	few	TRBV5-1	TRBJ2-7	CASSPHSGTSVYEQYF	TGCGCCAGCAGCCCTCACTCTGGGACTAGCGTTTACGAGCAGTACTTC
.	many	TRBV18	TRBJ2-7	CASSPGGGDEQYF	TGTGCCAGCTCACCAGGAGGTGGCGACGAGCAGTACTTC
.	few	TRBV6-5	TRBJ2-7	CASSYSGSYNEQYF	TGTGCCAGCAGTTACTCGGGCAGTTATAACGAGCAGTACTTC
TRBD1	.	TRBV5-1	TRBJ1-1	CASSFGGQGNTEAFF	TGCGCCAGCAGCTTCGGGGGACAGGGGAACACTGAAGCTTTCTTT
.	.	TRBV5-1	TRBJ2-7	CASSSKPQVEQYF	TGCGCCAGCTCCTCCAAACCTCAGGTCGAGCAGTACTTC
.	.	TRBV11-2	TRBJ2-5	CASRTSQGGETQYF	TGTGCCAGCAGAACCTCACAGGGTGGCGAGACCCAGTACTTC
TRBD2	few	TRBV7-2	TRBJ2-1	CASSLSGVQFF	TGTGCCAGCAGCTTAAGCGGGGTGCAGTTCTTC
.	.	TRBV29-1	TRBJ2-1	CSAPFLARRYNEQFF	TGCAGCGCTCCCTTTCTAGCGCGCCGCTACAATGAGCAGTTCTTC
.	few	TRBV13	TRBJ2-7	CASSLFNPGQSVYEQYF	TGTGCCAGCAGCTTATTTAATCCCGGACAGTCCGTCTACGAGCAGTACTTC
TRBD2	few	TRBV7-3	TRBJ2-1	CASSSRGAEGNEQFF	TGTGCCAGCAGCTCGCGGGGGGCCGAGGGGAATGAGCAGTTCTTC